Shown below are 30 T cell receptor beta chains from a single sample sequenced in a study of early T cells in non-severe SARS-CoV-2 infection. MiXCR, applied by TCRdb to the 5' RACE reads, yields one record per CDR3 protein. The sample holds tens of thousands of distinct CDR3 sequences, around 14% seen once. The sample comprised whole blood. The origin of the receptors is an adult who was a healthcare worker with PCR-confirmed SARS-CoV-2 infection or an uninfected control (not recorded which).

The chain has TRBV3-1 and TRBJ2-7; TRBD2 matches 7 bases. The CDR3 spans 14 residues. V was clipped by 7 bases and J by 0 bases; unmatched bases: 6. The V gene's germline CDR1 is LGHDT and CDR2 YNNKEL (reference sequence). CDR3 loop: CASTQGGGSYEQYF. The CDR3 DNA reads as TGTGCCAGCACCCAGGGCGGGGGCTCCTACGAGCAGTACTTC.

This clonotype was observed at least ten times. The CDR3 protein is CASSHPGQPDYGYTF. CDR3 sequence (DNA): TGCGCCAGCAGCCATCCCGGACAGCCGGACTATGGCTACACCTTC. This rearrangement joins TRBV4-1 to TRBJ1-2; tentative D call: TRBD1 (6 bases). Looked up from germline, CDR1 is MGHRA and CDR2 is YSYEKL. Trimming removed 3 bases from V and 3 bases from J, with 14 bases in between. The CDR3 consists of 15 residues.

This clonotype was picked up a small number of times. The chain recombines TRBV10-3 with TRBJ2-3; 9 positions match TRBD2. The V gene end was trimmed by 5 bases and the J gene end by 4 bases; junction bases not matched to a gene: 4. The CDR3 runs to 14 residues. CDR1 ENHRY and CDR2 SYGVKD come from the germline V gene. Written as DNA, the CDR3 is TGTGCCATCAGTCGCGGGGGGGCCCCAGATACGCAGTATTTT. This gives the protein CAISRGGAPDTQYF.

The CDR3 protein is CASSEEGSGHQPQHF. CDR3 sequence (DNA): TGTGCCAGCAGTGAAGAGGGCAGCGGCCATCAGCCCCAGCATTTT. The chain is built from TRBV2 and TRBJ1-5; unclear D gene. Trimming cost V 1 base and J 5 bases, with 12 bases left between them. The CDR3 sequence is 15 residues long. Germline V gene lookup returns CDR1 SNHLY and CDR2 FYNNEI.

Only a few counts were recorded for this clonotype. The rearrangement joins TRBV3-1 to TRBJ1-5; no definite D call. The CDR3 has 15 residues. Per germline, CDR1 LGHDT and CDR2 YNNKEL (reference sequence). Trimming cost V 0 bases and J 4 bases, with 10 bases left between them. The CDR3 DNA follows: TGTGCCAGCAGCCAAGAGGCGGTTCCGAATCAGCCCCAGCATTTT. Protein: CASSQEAVPNQPQHF.

Only one count was recorded for this clonotype. V usage is TRBV6-5 and J usage is TRBJ2-6, with 7 bases matching TRBD1. Germline-derived CDR1 and CDR2 are MNHEY and SVGAGI. Unmatched junction bases numbered 8, after V lost 6 bases and J lost 0 bases. This CDR3 contains 17 residues. In nucleotides, the CDR3 is TGTGCCAGCAGCACAGGGGCACTTAACTCTGGGGCCAACGTCCTGACTTTC. Residues: CASSTGALNSGANVLTF.

In DNA, the CDR3 is TGCGCCAGCAGCTTGGCCCCGAGCTCTGGAAACACCATATATTTT. Translation gives CASSLAPSSGNTIYF. The V and J genes are TRBV5-1 and TRBJ1-3; D not resolved. Between the trimmed V and J ends, which lost 0 bases and 0 bases, there was a span of 7 bases. The germline gives CDR1 SGHRS, CDR2 YFSETQ. CDR3 length equals 15 residues.

This clonotype was counted many times. The chain has TRBV29-1 and TRBJ2-2, with D perhaps TRBD1 (6 bases). V lost 4 bases to trimming and J lost 5 bases, with 11 bases between them. This CDR3 has 13 amino acids. Germline V CDR1 and CDR2: SQVTM, ANQGSEA. The CDR3 DNA is TGCAGCGTTGCAGGGGCCCCGACCGGGGAGCTGTTTTTT. Residues: CSVAGAPTGELFF.

This clonotype was detected ten times or more. The gene calls are TRBV25-1 and TRBJ2-2; 9 bases map to TRBD1. V lost 8 bases to trimming and J lost 6 bases; unmatched junction nucleotides: 7. Germline V lookup: CDR1 MGHDK, CDR2 SYGVNS. The CDR3 contains 14 residues. In DNA form, the CDR3 reads TGTGCCAGCGGGGGACAGGGAACTGCCGGGGAGCTGTTTTTT. As protein: CASGGQGTAGELFF.

This clonotype was picked up a small number of times. This chain uses TRBV11-2 with TRBJ2-3, with D perhaps matching TRBD2 (6 bases). Trimming took off 5 bases at V and 5 bases at J, with 11 bases between the two ends. The CDR3 has 13 residues. Germline values: CDR1 SGHAT, CDR2 FQNNGV. CDR3 residues: CASSPNGRDTQYF. CDR3 coding DNA: TGTGCCAGCAGCCCAAACGGGAGAGATACGCAGTATTTT.

This clonotype was detected ten times or more. The rearrangement links TRBV4-3 to TRBJ2-6, with 9 bases matching TRBD2. This CDR3 contains 15 residues. The germline gives CDR1 LGHNA, CDR2 YSLEER. CDR3 in amino acids: CAAAGGHSGANVLTF. In DNA form, the CDR3 reads TGCGCTGCGGCGGGGGGGCACTCTGGGGCCAACGTCCTGACTTTC.

This clonotype was observed a single time. The chain joins TRBV10-3 to TRBJ2-1; 7 bases map to TRBD1. Germline CDR1 and CDR2: ENHRY and SYGVKD. The J segment lost 2 bases and the V segment lost 2 bases, leaving 3 bases of the junction unmatched. The CDR3 loop spans 15 amino acids. DNA of the CDR3: TGTGCCATCAGTGAGACTGACAGGGCCTACAATGAGCAGTTCTTC. This codes for CAISETDRAYNEQFF.

In this sample, this clonotype turned up many times. V usage is TRBV5-4 and J usage is TRBJ1-2; TRBD1 might be the D (6 bases). Trimming removed 5 bases at V and 4 bases at J, with 21 bases between. Germline loops: CDR1 SGHNT, CDR2 YYREEE (reference sequence). This CDR3 is built from 16 residues. Here the CDR3 reads CASRWNRDGGGYGYTF. DNA of the CDR3: TGTGCCAGCAGGTGGAACAGGGATGGGGGGGGCTATGGCTACACCTTC.

This clonotype was seen ten or more times. J is TRBJ1-2 and V is TRBV5-1, with D tentatively TRBD1 (6 bases). Germline assignment: CDR1 SGHRS and CDR2 YFSETQ. The CDR3 is 12 amino acids. V was pared by 5 bases and J by 4 bases, with 9 bases between. CDR3 in amino acids: CASSPQGYGYTF. In nucleotides, the CDR3 is TGCGCCAGCAGTCCACAGGGCTATGGCTACACCTTC.

This clonotype was seen at least ten times. This chain uses TRBV30 with TRBJ2-7; unclear D gene. The CDR3 consists of 18 residues. From germline, CDR1 is GTSNPN and CDR2 SVGIG (reference sequence). The V gene lost 0 bases and the J gene lost 2 bases, with 23 bases spanning the gap. The CDR3 DNA follows: TGTGCCTGGAGTGTAGAGCTCCTCCGCCTCGAAGAAACCTACGAGCAGTACTTC. Translated, it gives CAWSVELLRLEETYEQYF. The complete variable domain, with remaining parts taken from reference TRBV30 and TRBJ2-7, reads SQTIHQWPATLVQPVGSPLSLECTVEGTSNPNLYWYRQAAGRGLQLLFYSVGIGQISSEVPQNLSASRPQDRQFILSSKKLLLSDSGFYLCAWSVELLRLEETYEQYFGPGTRLTVT.

Only a few counts were recorded for this clonotype. This chain links TRBV19 with TRBJ1-1; TRBD1 might be the D (6 bases). Germline-derived CDR1 and CDR2 are LNHDA and SQIVND (reference sequence). V was cut by 7 bases and J by 1 base, with 19 bases left in between. The CDR3 spans 16 residues. CDR3 nucleotides: TGTGCCAGTATGACAAGCGTCCGGGACAAGAACACTGAAGCTTTCTTT. It codes for CASMTSVRDKNTEAFF.

This clonotype showed up many times. The chain recombines TRBV6-6 with TRBJ2-1, with D tentatively TRBD1 (8 bases). Between the trimmed V and J ends, which lost 6 bases and 0 bases, there was a span of 15 bases. Germline V gene data show CDR1 as MNHNY and CDR2 as SVGAGI (reference sequence). The CDR3 is 16 amino acids. The CDR3 loop reads CASSGGTGSSYNEQFF. DNA of the CDR3: TGTGCCAGCAGCGGGGGGACAGGAAGCTCCTACAATGAGCAGTTCTTC.

This clonotype was found many times. V gene TRBV12-3 or TRBV12-4 combines with J gene TRBJ2-7; D unresolved. V lost 2 bases, J lost 6 bases, and 5 bases lay in between. This CDR3 region has 11 residues. The CDR3 here is CASSLLGEQYF. As DNA, the CDR3 is TGTGCCAGCAGTTTACTGGGCGAGCAGTACTTC.

The CDR3 nucleotides are TGTGCCAGCAGCCCCCCGGGACATCGCACCGGGGAGCTGTTTTTT. Encoded protein: CASSPPGHRTGELFF. The chain carries TRBV9 and TRBJ2-2, with D perhaps TRBD1 (6 bases). The CDR3 extends over 15 amino acids. Trimming removed 4 bases at V and 4 bases at J, with 14 bases between. Per germline, CDR1 SGDLS and CDR2 YYNGEE.

This clonotype was detected a few times. This chain joins TRBV27 and TRBJ2-1; D is ambiguous. Germline lookup yields CDR1 MNHEY and CDR2 SMNVEV (reference sequence). V lost 3 bases to trimming and J lost 0 bases, with 6 bases between them. The CDR3 spans 14 residues. This CDR3 is CASSFRSSYNEQFF. The CDR3 bases are TGTGCCAGCAGTTTTCGGAGCTCCTACAATGAGCAGTTCTTC.

This clonotype turned up a few times. J is TRBJ2-1 and V is TRBV6-1, with D maybe TRBD2 (6 bases). Germline V gene lookup returns CDR1 MNHNS and CDR2 SASEGT. This CDR3 spans 16 amino acids. Trimming removed 7 bases at V and 6 bases at J, with 22 bases between. In DNA form, the CDR3 reads TGTGCCAGCACGGGGGTTGCGGGCCCCGGGGGCAATGAGCAGTTCTTC. It codes for CASTGVAGPGGNEQFF.

The table lists this clonotype with a few counts. CDR3 DNA: TGCGCCAGCAGCCAAGACGGGCTGGGAACGGGCGAGCAGTACTTC. This codes for CASSQDGLGTGEQYF. This chain joins TRBV4-3 and TRBJ2-7; D ambiguous. With 0 bases removed from V and 6 bases from J, the gap between germline ends came to 15 bases. Looked up from germline, CDR1 is LGHNA and CDR2 is YSLEER. This CDR3 spans 15 amino acids.

In this sample, this clonotype turned up many times. The chain uses TRBV6-1 and TRBJ1-1; D is ambiguous. CDR1 is MNHNS and CDR2 is SASEGT in the germline V gene. Trimming pared 1 base from V and 6 bases from J, leaving 15 bases between. The CDR3 consists of 15 residues. CDR3 sequence (DNA): TGTGCCAGCAGTGAAGTGGATTCGAGAGGCGCTGAAGCTTTCTTT. Translating it yields CASSEVDSRGAEAFF.

In its sample, this clonotype was seen many times. The chain has TRBV7-2 and TRBJ2-5; D is unclear. V dropped 5 bases and J dropped 5 bases, with 9 bases sitting between them. From germline, CDR1 is SGHTA and CDR2 FQGNSA. This CDR3 is 12 amino acids long. In nucleotides, the CDR3 is TGTGCCAGCAGCCGTAGTCGGGAGACCCAGTACTTC. Amino acids: CASSRSRETQYF.

This clonotype was seen more than once but under ten times. The gene calls are TRBV6-1 and TRBJ2-3; weak D call: TRBD2 (7 bases). Germline V gene lookup returns CDR1 MNHNS and CDR2 SASEGT. The CDR3 has 15 residues. V lost 8 bases to trimming and J lost 0 bases, with 15 bases between them. CDR3 nucleotide sequence: TGTGCCAGCGCCGTCGGGGGGCCCAGCACAGATACGCAGTATTTT. It yields the protein CASAVGGPSTDTQYF.

This clonotype was observed a few times. The V gene is TRBV9, the J gene TRBJ2-3, with 8 nucleotides matching TRBD2. Germline CDR1 SGDLS, CDR2 YYNGEE. CDR3 length: 15 residues. After removal of 5 bases from V and 3 bases from J, the junction contained 8 bases not matched to a gene. CDR3 amino acids: CASSPLGGGTDTQYF. The DNA of the CDR3 is TGTGCCAGCAGTCCTTTGGGCGGGGGGACAGATACGCAGTATTTT.

At least ten counts were recorded for this clonotype. The chain employs TRBV5-6 and TRBJ1-1, with unresolved D. CDR1 SGHDT and CDR2 YYEEEE come from the germline V gene. The CDR3 sequence is 12 residues long. Deletions cut 3 bases from V and 6 bases from J, with 9 bases between. The CDR3: CASSSGSSEAFF. CDR3 in DNA: TGTGCCAGCAGCTCCGGCTCTTCTGAAGCTTTCTTT. The full variable domain, completed using reference TRBV5-6 and TRBJ1-1, is DAGVTQSPTHLIKTRGQQVTLRCSPKSGHDTVSWYQQALGQGPQFIFQYYEEEERQRGNFPDRFSGHQFPNYSSELNVNALLLGDSALYLCASSSGSSEAFFGQGTRLTVV.

This clonotype showed up many times. The rearrangement uses TRBV12-3 or TRBV12-4 and TRBJ2-2; D unclear. This CDR3 region has 14 residues. V dropped 5 bases and J dropped 2 bases, with 9 bases sitting between them. As DNA, the CDR3 is TGTGCCAGCAGTCAGGACCACAACACCGGGGAGCTGTTTTTT. Amino acids: CASSQDHNTGELFF.

This clonotype was seen at least ten times. V and J are TRBV11-2 and TRBJ2-3; either TRBD1 or TRBD2 may supply D (6 bases each). This CDR3 contains 17 residues. Per the germline V gene, CDR1 is SGHAT and CDR2 is FQNNGV. With 4 bases removed from V and 3 bases from J, the gap between germline ends came to 20 bases. The CDR3 protein is CASSSLARGAKTDTQYF. The DNA of the CDR3 is TGTGCCAGCAGCTCCCTAGCGAGGGGGGCCAAAACAGATACGCAGTATTTT.

Ten or more counts support this clonotype. V and J are TRBV18 and TRBJ1-5; perhaps TRBD1 as D (6 bases). With 3 bases removed from V and 7 bases from J, the gap between germline ends came to 22 bases. The CDR3 is 17 residues long. Germline CDR1 KGHSH, CDR2 LQKENI. DNA of the CDR3: TGTGCCAGCTCACCCTATACCGGACAGTCCCTGGGGCAGCCCCAGCATTTT. This gives the protein CASSPYTGQSLGQPQHF. Combining the CDR3 with reference TRBV18 and TRBJ1-5 gives the whole variable domain NAGVMQNPRHLVRRRGQEARLRCSPMKGHSHVYWYRQLPEEGLKFMVYLQKENIIDESGMPKERFSAEFPKEGPSILRIQQVVRGDSAAYFCASSPYTGQSLGQPQHFGDGTRLSIL.